Listed here are 26 T cell receptor beta chains from one sample, sequenced in a study of beta chain features in type 1 diabetes. What was sequenced were expressed TCRB transcripts, since all of the isolated RNA had been reverse transcribed. Sequenced by immunoSEQ multiplex PCR; TCRdb stores in-frame clones only, minus some. The sample comprises about 250,000 clones, 13% to 15% of which are singletons, and 0.026% rests with the top ten. The sequenced sample consisted of naive CD4+ T cells from blood. Source of these receptors: a woman between 40 and 50 years old in good health.

This clone came up a few times. The chain is built from TRBV6-5 and TRBJ1-4; 7 nucleotides align to TRBD1. This CDR3 is 14 amino acids long. Trimming removed 6 bases from V and 4 bases from J; junction bases left unmatched: 5. Germline assignment: CDR1 MNHEY and CDR2 SVGAGI. The CDR3 is CASSSGQNNEKLFF. CDR3 sequence (DNA): TGTGCCAGCAGCTCGGGACAGAATAATGAAAAACTGTTTTTT.

This clone was counted a few times. V gene TRBV7-6 combines with J gene TRBJ2-5, with D possibly being TRBD1 (5 bases). Germline V gene sequence: CDR1 SGHVS, CDR2 FNYEAQ. The CDR3 length is 12 residues. Trimming pared 5 bases from V and 5 bases from J, leaving 9 bases between. The CDR3 loop is CASSQGVETQYF. The CDR3 nucleotides read TGTGCCAGCAGCCAAGGGGTCGAGACCCAGTACTTC.

CDR3 amino acids: CASSLSELNSNYGYTF. CDR3 sequence (DNA): TGTGCCAGCAGCTTATCGGAGCTGAATTCTAACTATGGCTACACCTTC. The chain employs TRBV13 and TRBJ1-2; no definite D call. V dropped 2 bases and J dropped 0 bases, with 13 bases sitting between them. The CDR3 runs 16 residues. Per germline, CDR1 PRHDT and CDR2 FYEKMQ (reference sequence).

This clone was detected a few times. This rearrangement joins TRBV5-4 to TRBJ2-5; D is unclear. The length of the CDR3 is 11 residues. The germline V gene has CDR1 SGHNT and CDR2 YYREEE (reference sequence). V was cut by 2 bases and J by 3 bases, with 2 bases left in between. The CDR3 sequence: CASSFEETQYF. CDR3 DNA: TGTGCCAGCAGCTTCGAAGAGACCCAGTACTTC.

This clone occurred once. The genes are TRBV5-1 and TRBJ2-1; 15 bases match TRBD2. There are 14 residues in the CDR3. V lost 2 bases and J lost 10; bases outside the gene matches: 1. Germline lookup yields CDR1 SGHRS and CDR2 YFSETQ. CDR3 DNA sequence: TGCGCCAGCAGCTTCGGGACTAGCGGGGGGGAGCAGTTCTTC. This gives the protein CASSFGTSGGEQFF.

This clone occurred a few times. The chain links TRBV5-4 to TRBJ2-4, with D perhaps matching TRBD2 (5 bases). Per germline, CDR1 SGHNT and CDR2 YYREEE (reference sequence). CDR3 length: 14 amino acids. The V and J ends lost 4 bases and 3 bases respectively, with 11 bases between them. CDR3 bases: TGTGCCAGCAGCGCCGAGGGTGTCAAAAACATTCAGTACTTC. Its translation is CASSAEGVKNIQYF.

This clone has more than one count but fewer than ten. J is TRBJ1-6 and V is TRBV5-4; D is possibly TRBD1 (6 bases). The CDR3 is made up of 15 amino acids. Germline CDR1 is SGHNT and CDR2 is YYREEE (reference sequence). The V end lost 0 bases, the J end lost 7 bases, and 11 bases lay between the germline ends. CDR3 amino acids: CASSLGRGGNSPLHF. CDR3 nucleotides: TGTGCCAGCAGCTTGGGGAGGGGGGGAAATTCACCCCTCCACTTT.

This clone has just a few counts. The rearrangement links TRBV10-3 to TRBJ1-3; D unresolved. The CDR3 spans 15 residues. In germline, CDR1 is ENHRY, CDR2 SYGVKD. Trimming left V 4 bases short and J 2 bases short, with 12 bases between. The CDR3 is CAISVTPTAGNTIYF. The CDR3 nucleotides read TGTGCCATCAGTGTTACCCCCACGGCTGGAAACACCATATATTTT.

This chain connects TRBV9 to TRBJ2-7; TRBD1 aligns across 9 bases. J was trimmed by 9 bases and V by 4 bases; bases with no gene match: 8. The CDR3 extends over 13 amino acids. Germline values: CDR1 SGDLS, CDR2 YYNGEE. CDR3: CASSRGQGEGQYF. The CDR3 DNA follows: TGTGCCAGCAGCAGGGGACAGGGTGAGGGGCAGTACTTC.

The chain joins TRBV2 to TRBJ2-1; 7 nucleotides align to TRBD2. Germline V CDR1 and CDR2: SNHLY, FYNNEI. CDR3 length: 16 residues. V trimming: 1 base; J trimming: 11 bases; junction bases outside the gene matches: 14. CDR3 sequence: CASSEGRDYLVGKQFF. The CDR3 DNA sequence: TGTGCCAGCAGTGAAGGACGGGACTACCTCGTGGGGAAGCAGTTCTTC.

V and J are TRBV7-2 and TRBJ1-2, with 8 nucleotides matching TRBD1. In germline, CDR1 is SGHTA, CDR2 FQGNSA. Trimming took 2 bases from V and 8 from J; bases not matched to a gene: 4. CDR3 size: 13 residues. The CDR3 DNA reads TGTGCCAGCAGCTTAAGGACAGGGAACGGCTACACCTTC. This sequence encodes CASSLRTGNGYTF.

Here the CDR3 reads CASSERTASYGYTF. The DNA for the CDR3 is TGTGCCAGCAGTGAAAGGACAGCTAGTTATGGCTACACCTTC. The chain combines TRBV6-1 with TRBJ1-2; D may be TRBD1 (6 bases). Germline V gene sequence: CDR1 MNHNS, CDR2 SASEGT. Trimming stripped 2 bases from V and 5 bases from J, with 12 bases between. There are 14 residues in the CDR3.

V gene TRBV6-5 combines with J gene TRBJ1-1; D is perhaps TRBD1 (5 bases). Germline loops: CDR1 MNHEY, CDR2 SVGAGI. The CDR3 is 14 residues long. Trimming stripped 2 bases from V and 5 bases from J, with 12 bases between. The CDR3 is CASSYLGRETEAFF. CDR3 coding DNA: TGTGCCAGCAGTTACCTGGGACGGGAGACTGAAGCTTTCTTT.

V and J are TRBV10-3 and TRBJ1-6; D gene uncertain. The length of the CDR3 is 13 residues. Trimming pared 9 bases from V and 6 bases from J, leaving 12 bases between. Germline V gene data show CDR1 as ENHRY and CDR2 as SYGVKD. The CDR3 spells CAIGRTGNSPLHF. CDR3 DNA: TGTGCCATTGGGCGGACTGGTAATTCACCCCTCCACTTT.

This clone was counted between two and nine times. The rearrangement links TRBV12-5 to TRBJ2-1, with D possibly TRBD2 on 5 matching bases. This CDR3 is 17 amino acids long. V lost 2 bases and J 4 bases, leaving 18 bases between the germline ends. CDR1 is LGHNT, CDR2 FRNRAP, per germline. The CDR3 region is CASGLQSGPRLYNEQFF. CDR3 nucleotide sequence: TGTGCTAGTGGTTTGCAATCCGGACCGCGACTATACAATGAGCAGTTCTTC.

In this sample, this clone turned up a few times. The chain employs TRBV5-6 and TRBJ1-1; no definite D call. V shed 3 bases and J shed 5 bases, with 17 bases lying between them. Germline lookup yields CDR1 SGHDT and CDR2 YYEEEE. The CDR3 consists of 15 residues. The CDR3 spells CASSWGRTPGTEAFF. For the CDR3, the DNA is TGTGCCAGCAGCTGGGGAAGGACCCCGGGGACTGAAGCTTTCTTT. The full variable domain, completed using reference TRBV5-6 and TRBJ1-1, is DAGVTQSPTHLIKTRGQQVTLRCSPKSGHDTVSWYQQALGQGPQFIFQYYEEEERQRGNFPDRFSGHQFPNYSSELNVNALLLGDSALYLCASSWGRTPGTEAFFGQGTRLTVV.

This clone has just a few counts. J is TRBJ2-7 and V is TRBV28, with D perhaps TRBD2 (6 bases). The CDR3 is 15 residues long. Per germline, CDR1 MDHEN and CDR2 SYDVKM. The V end was cut by 5 bases, the J end by 6 bases, with 20 bases between. In nucleotides, the CDR3 is TGTGCCAGCAGTCGGGAGACTGCGCGCTTTGGCGAGCAGTACTTC. Amino acids: CASSRETARFGEQYF.

This clone was counted only a few times. The chain recombines TRBV18 with TRBJ1-1; D uncertain. CDR1 KGHSH and CDR2 LQKENI come from the germline V gene. The CDR3 consists of 15 residues. With 2 bases removed from V and 4 bases from J, the gap between germline ends came to 14 bases. The CDR3 sequence is CASSPITAGLTEAFF. CDR3 nucleotides: TGTGCCAGCTCACCAATAACAGCAGGCCTCACTGAAGCTTTCTTT.

This clone was seen more than once but under ten times. The rearrangement links TRBV4-1 to TRBJ2-1; 14 nucleotides line up with TRBD2. V dropped 3 bases and J dropped 4; count of bases not matched to a gene: 5. The CDR3 consists of 17 residues. Germline V gene lookup returns CDR1 MGHRA and CDR2 YSYEKL. As DNA, the CDR3 is TGCGCCAGCAGCCATCCCGGGACTAGCGGGGGATACAATGAGCAGTTCTTC. It codes for CASSHPGTSGGYNEQFF.

The chain employs TRBV28 and TRBJ2-7; possibly TRBD2 for D (5 bases). The CDR3 spans 12 residues. Trimming removed 2 bases at V and 4 bases at J, with 6 bases between. Germline-derived CDR1 and CDR2 are MDHEN and SYDVKM. The CDR3 here is CASSLGSYEQYF. The CDR3, as DNA: TGTGCCAGCAGTTTAGGGAGTTACGAGCAGTACTTC.

The V call is TRBV2, the J call TRBJ1-1, with D possibly TRBD1 on 6 matching bases. CDR1 is SNHLY, CDR2 FYNNEI, per germline. With 3 bases removed from V and 6 bases from J, the gap between germline ends came to 17 bases. The CDR3 has 15 amino acids. The CDR3 sequence is CASSDQGTQRAEAFF. In DNA form, the CDR3 reads TGTGCCAGCAGTGACCAGGGGACACAGAGGGCTGAAGCTTTCTTT. The full variable domain, rest sourced from reference TRBV2 and TRBJ1-1, is EPEVTQTPSHQVTQMGQEVILRCVPISNHLYFYWYRQILGQKVEFLVSFYNNEISEKSEIFDDQFSVERPDGSNFTLKIRSTKLEDSAMYFCASSDQGTQRAEAFFGQGTRLTVV.

In its sample, this clone was seen a few times. V gene TRBV19 combines with J gene TRBJ2-2, with a weak D call TRBD2 (6 bases). Deletions cut 3 bases from V and 7 bases from J, with 12 bases between. The CDR3 covers 14 residues. The germline V gene has CDR1 LNHDA and CDR2 SQIVND (reference sequence). The chain's CDR3 is CASSIGEVIGELFF. The CDR3 DNA reads as TGTGCCAGTAGTATCGGGGAGGTGATCGGGGAGCTGTTTTTT.

A few counts support this clone. The rearrangement joins TRBV6-6 to TRBJ2-2, with 11 bases that match TRBD2. Germline lookup yields CDR1 MNHNY and CDR2 SVGAGI (reference sequence). Germline trimming cut 9 bases from V and 4 bases from J; bases unmatched to any gene: 7. CDR3 size: 15 residues. The DNA of the CDR3 is TGTGCCAGTACTATAGCGGGGGGGCGCACCGGGGAGCTGTTTTTT. Translating gives CASTIAGGRTGELFF.

This clone occurred a few times. The gene calls are TRBV6-6 and TRBJ1-6; TRBD1 matches at 8 bases. Germline V gives CDR1 MNHNY, CDR2 SVGAGI (reference sequence). The CDR3 is made up of 15 amino acids. V dropped 6 bases and J dropped 5; count of bases not matched to a gene: 6. The chain's CDR3 is CASSPGQGDNSPLHF. The CDR3 DNA follows: TGTGCCAGCAGCCCTGGACAGGGAGATAATTCACCCCTCCACTTT.

This sequence joins TRBV5-1 and TRBJ2-5; 12 nucleotides line up with TRBD2. Looked up from germline, CDR1 is SGHRS and CDR2 is YFSETQ. CDR3 length: 15 residues. V was pared by 4 bases and J by 5 bases, with 6 bases of the junction left unmatched. As DNA, the CDR3 is TGCGCCAGCAGCCACGGACTAGCGGGGCACGAGACCCAGTACTTC. It encodes CASSHGLAGHETQYF.

This clone was seen more than once but under ten times. The chain uses TRBV6-5 and TRBJ2-1; 7 nucleotides match TRBD1. The CDR3 is made up of 12 amino acids. The junction had 3 bases not matched to a gene; V was cut back by 6 bases and J by 7 bases. From germline, CDR1 is MNHEY and CDR2 SVGAGI. The CDR3 DNA sequence: TGTGCCAGCAGGTCGACAGGGAATGAGCAGTTCTTC. Amino acid sequence: CASRSTGNEQFF.